The rows below give T cell receptor beta chains drawn from one sample of a study of regulatory T cells in long-lasting Graves disease. Via MiXCR, TCRdb re-called the multiplex PCR reads, giving one row per CDR3 protein. Here the sample spans about 470,000 distinct CDR3 sequences, less than 25% being singletons. Sequencing used peripheral blood mononuclear cells (PBMCs), obtained when the disease was refractory, from a patient treated with antithyroid drugs. The receptors stem from a female donor with Graves disease. Each CDR3 is given with its conserved first and last residue. A D gene is named only where the DNA matches it firmly. Clone size appears in some rows only: once, few, many, or a class for an expanded clone.

cdr3_aa cdr3_nt d_call j_call clone_size v_call
CAWNTGDPRMQPQHF TGTGCCTGGAATACAGGGGACCCGAGGATGCAGCCCCAGCATTTT TRBD1 TRBJ1-5 many TRBV30
CASTGTNEKLFF TGTGCCAGCACCGGGACAAACGAAAAACTGTTTTTT - TRBJ1-4 few TRBV7-9
CSARARGQGTDTQYF TGCAGTGCTAGGGCCAGGGGACAGGGCACAGATACGCAGTATTTT TRBD1 TRBJ2-3 few TRBV20-1
CASSTSEEQYF TGTGCCAGCAGCACATCGGAGGAGCAGTACTTC - TRBJ2-7 many TRBV28
CASSSLRGPGANVLTF TGTGCCAGCAGTTCTTTAAGGGGGCCCGGGGCCAACGTCCTGACTTTC TRBD1 TRBJ2-6 - TRBV28
CASSLNQGTAIYEQYF TGTGCCAGCAGCTTGAACCAGGGGACAGCGATCTACGAGCAGTACTTC TRBD1 TRBJ2-7 few TRBV7-9
CASYRDTYNYGYTF TGTGCCAGCTACCGGGACACGTACAACTATGGCTACACCTTC - TRBJ1-2 many TRBV6-1
CSAEGTSDYYEQYF TGCAGTGCTGAGGGGACTAGCGATTACTACGAGCAGTACTTC TRBD2 TRBJ2-7 few TRBV20-1
CASSQDQSSYEQYF TGTGCCAGCAGCCAAGATCAATCATCCTACGAGCAGTACTTC - TRBJ2-7 - TRBV4-2
CASSASGTGYYEQYF TGTGCCAGCAGCGCATCCGGGACAGGGTACTACGAGCAGTACTTC TRBD1 TRBJ2-7 few TRBV9
CASNPVAAESGELFF TGTGCCAGCAATCCAGTAGCGGCAGAAAGCGGGGAGCTGTTTTTT - TRBJ2-2 many TRBV3-1
CASSQSGWRNQPQHF TGTGCCAGCAGTCAGTCCGGATGGAGGAATCAGCCCCAGCATTTT - TRBJ1-5 many TRBV28
CASSFRQGTGNTIYF TGTGCCAGCAGTTTCCGACAGGGGACTGGAAACACCATATATTTT TRBD1 TRBJ1-3 many TRBV12-3/TRBV12-4
CSAPETIPLEANQPQHF TGCAGTGCCCCCGAGACAATCCCGTTGGAGGCAAATCAGCCCCAGCATTTT - TRBJ1-5 - TRBV20-1
CASSSLGLAGGLTYEQYF TGTGCCAGCAGCTCATTGGGACTAGCGGGAGGTCTTACCTACGAGCAGTACTTC TRBD2 TRBJ2-7 many TRBV28
CASSLWAARNTGELFF TGTGCCAGCAGCTTATGGGCGGCTAGGAACACCGGGGAGCTGTTTTTT - TRBJ2-2 many TRBV7-2
CASSEDRYSYEQYF TGTGCCAGCAGCGAGGACAGGTACTCCTACGAGCAGTACTTC TRBD1 TRBJ2-7 many TRBV7-9
CASSTGPYYEQYF TGTGCCAGCAGCACGGGGCCGTACTACGAGCAGTACTTC - TRBJ2-7 many TRBV11-2
CASYDRAENTGELFF TGCGCCAGCTACGACCGGGCAGAGAACACCGGGGAGCTGTTTTTT - TRBJ2-2 many TRBV5-1
CASSPRDRYTEAFF TGTGCCAGCAGTCCCAGGGACAGGTACACTGAAGCTTTCTTT TRBD1 TRBJ1-1 many TRBV6-1
CASSERGLGFFGANVLTF TGTGCCAGCAGTGAAAGGGGGCTTGGTTTTTTTGGGGCCAACGTCCTGACTTTC TRBD1 TRBJ2-6 many TRBV2
CASSDRGSGYGYTF TGTGCCAGCAGTGACAGGGGGTCGGGCTATGGCTACACCTTC TRBD1 TRBJ1-2 many TRBV2
CASSSLRGVNYGYTF TGTGCCAGCAGTTCTCTCCGGGGCGTTAACTATGGCTACACCTTC - TRBJ1-2 - TRBV27
CSARLGETQYF TGCAGTGCTAGATTGGGGGAGACCCAGTACTTC - TRBJ2-5 many TRBV20-1
CASQVGKNTEAFF TGTGCCAGCCAGGTGGGCAAGAACACTGAAGCTTTCTTT - TRBJ1-1 many TRBV28
CASSPQNYEQYF TGTGCCAGCAGCCCTCAAAACTACGAGCAGTACTTC - TRBJ2-7 few TRBV7-9
CAISRRTSGISYEQYF TGTGCCATCAGTCGTCGGACTAGCGGGATTTCCTACGAGCAGTACTTC TRBD2 TRBJ2-7 few TRBV10-3
CASRKLAGDGQYF TGTGCCAGCAGAAAACTAGCGGGAGACGGGCAGTACTTC TRBD2 TRBJ2-7 - TRBV27
CASSLFGGIGGQETQYF TGTGCCAGCAGTTTATTTGGAGGGATAGGGGGCCAAGAGACCCAGTACTTC - TRBJ2-5 many TRBV28
CASSGYYLVDTQYF TGTGCCAGCAGTGGATATTATTTAGTAGATACGCAGTATTTT - TRBJ2-3 - TRBV25-1
CSARKEGTPLSYEQYF TGCAGTGCTAGGAAGGAGGGTACCCCTTTGTCCTACGAGCAGTACTTC - TRBJ2-7 few TRBV20-1
CASSLLGLAENTGELFF TGTGCCAGCAGTCTTCTGGGACTAGCGGAGAACACCGGGGAGCTGTTTTTT TRBD2 TRBJ2-2 - TRBV28
CASSLVGGRGEKLFF TGTGCCAGCAGTTTAGTCGGGGGCCGGGGTGAAAAACTGTTTTTT - TRBJ1-4 few TRBV27
CATSRVGTGRSYEQYF TGTGCCACCAGCAGAGTAGGAACAGGGCGCTCCTACGAGCAGTACTTC - TRBJ2-7 - TRBV15
CATSRTRDRVQPQHF TGTGCCACCAGCAGAACTAGGGACAGGGTCCAGCCCCAGCATTTT TRBD1 TRBJ1-5 - TRBV15
CSARDRSGVIYGYTF TGCAGTGCTAGAGATCGGTCAGGGGTTATATATGGCTACACCTTC - TRBJ1-2 - TRBV20-1